The entry below gives a single TCR beta chain sequence along with its context. The data belong to a study of T cell responses to AZD1222 COVID-19 vaccine. TCRdb's copy holds only in-frame clones and misses some; the assay was immunoSEQ multiplex PCR. Counted here are some 60,000 clones, 65% to 80% occurring once; the ten biggest clones make up about 3.7%. Germline CDR1 is MDHEN and CDR2 is SYDVKM. This CDR3 spans 16 amino acids. Trimming shortened V by 1 base and J by 4 bases, and 16 bases separated the two germline ends. This receptor was identified in an adult who received the AZD1222 COVID-19 vaccine. The gene calls are TRBV28 and TRBJ1-2, with no clear D. Source: peripheral blood, taken 28 days after the second AZD1222 dose. Written as DNA, the CDR3 is TGTGCCAGCAGTTTATCCAGCCTGGGGATGAGCTATGGCTACACCTTC. Translated: CASSLSSLGMSYGYTF.